Sequencing of this TCR beta chain was carried out in a study of control samples from healthy donors and cancer patients. Sequencing used immunoSEQ multiplex PCR; TCRdb keeps in-frame clones, though not all of them. The table includes 90,000 to 100,000 clones, approximately 81% detected once. The CDR3 is made up of 14 amino acids. CDR1 and CDR2 from the germline V gene are MNHEY and SVGAGI. Between the trimmed V and J ends, which lost 5 bases and 3 bases, there was a span of 10 bases. The genes are TRBV6-5 and TRBJ2-2, with D possibly being TRBD1 or TRBD2 (5 bases each). Source material: blood. The sequence was obtained from a woman in her twenties or thirties in good health. Here the CDR3 reads CASSRGTHTGELFF. DNA of the CDR3: TGTGCCAGCAGTCGAGGGACGCACACCGGGGAGCTGTTTTTT.